This record covers a single TCR beta chain. This record comes from a study of blood T cell repertoires in COVID-19. Study as a whole: The United States, Italy and Spain were the sources of the acute and convalescent COVID-19 samples. Nucleic acid was either cDNA or gDNA, and it came from T cells, B-cell-depleted T cells, or PBMCs.

The germline V gene has CDR1 LGHDT and CDR2 YNNKEL (reference sequence). There are 17 residues in the CDR3. V gave up 0 bases and J gave up 8 bases, with 21 bases separating them. Assay used: immunoSEQ multiplex PCR; TCRdb lists only in-frame clones, some missing. In the table there are about 20,000 clones, approximately 88% of which are singletons. The material sequenced was peripheral blood. The receptor's source is a human donor in a cohort sampled during active COVID-19. This chain joins TRBV3-1 (or the pseudogene TRBV3-2) and TRBJ2-3, with TRBD1 as a possible D gene (6 bases). CDR3 sequence: CASSQERTDLIAGTQYF. In DNA form, the CDR3 reads TGTGCCAGCAGCCAAGAGAGGACAGACCTTATCGCGGGTACGCAGTATTTT.